This is a list of T cell receptor beta chains from one sample in a study of cytomegalovirus exposure and HLA in healthy donors. TCRdb keeps only in-frame clones here, not all; method: immunoSEQ multiplex PCR. Of about 160,000 clones in the sample, about 85% were seen once. The sequencing input was PBMCs. These receptors all stem from a boy between 2 and 15 years old in good health and CMV-seronegative. CDR3s include the opening cysteine and the closing phenylalanine or tryptophan. D genes are given only for firm matches.

V gene,D gene,J gene,CDR3 protein,CDR3 DNA
TRBV7-6,-,TRBJ2-1,CASSLADMSSYNEQFF,TGTGCCAGCAGCTTAGCCGACATGAGCTCCTACAATGAGCAGTTCTTC
TRBV10-3,-,TRBJ2-1,CAISAETLNEQFF,TGTGCCATCAGTGCCGAGACTCTCAATGAGCAGTTCTTC
TRBV7-6,TRBD1,TRBJ1-1,CASSLEAGGYTEAFF,TGTGCCAGCAGCTTGGAAGCAGGGGGCTACACTGAAGCTTTCTTT
TRBV28,TRBD1,TRBJ1-5,CASRSRDRGRENNQPQHF,TGTGCCAGCAGATCCCGGGACAGGGGAAGAGAGAACAATCAGCCCCAGCATTTT
TRBV27,-,TRBJ1-1,CASSLSWQAGTEAFF,TGTGCCAGCAGTTTATCGTGGCAGGCCGGCACTGAAGCTTTCTTT
TRBV2,TRBD1,TRBJ2-7,CASKRDRGVYEQYF,TGTGCCAGCAAAAGGGACAGGGGGGTTTACGAGCAGTACTTC
TRBV7-9,-,TRBJ1-1,CASFRGGASEAFF,TGTGCCAGCTTCCGGGGGGGGGCCAGTGAAGCTTTCTTT
TRBV6-1,TRBD1,TRBJ2-1,CASSETGVPIVQDEQFF,TGTGCCAGCAGTGAGACAGGGGTCCCTATAGTACAAGATGAGCAGTTCTTC
TRBV7-9,-,TRBJ1-2,CASSLDGGSPPGYTF,TGTGCCAGCAGCTTAGATGGGGGCAGTCCTCCTGGCTACACCTTC
TRBV13,-,TRBJ1-5,CASSSADRNQPQHF,TGTGCCAGCAGCAGCGCCGACAGGAATCAGCCCCAGCATTTT